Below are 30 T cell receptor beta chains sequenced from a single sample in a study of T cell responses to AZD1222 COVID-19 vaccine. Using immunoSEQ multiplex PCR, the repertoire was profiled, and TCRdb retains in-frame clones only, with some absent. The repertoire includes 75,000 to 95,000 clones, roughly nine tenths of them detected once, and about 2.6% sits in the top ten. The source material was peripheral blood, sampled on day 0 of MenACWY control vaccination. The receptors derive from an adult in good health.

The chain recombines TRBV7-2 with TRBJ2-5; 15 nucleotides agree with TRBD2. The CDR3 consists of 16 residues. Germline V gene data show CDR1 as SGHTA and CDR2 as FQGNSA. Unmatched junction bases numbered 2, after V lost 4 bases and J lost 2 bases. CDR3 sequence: CASSYGLAGGQETQYF. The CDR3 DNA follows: TGTGCCAGCAGCTACGGACTAGCGGGGGGGCAAGAGACCCAGTACTTC.

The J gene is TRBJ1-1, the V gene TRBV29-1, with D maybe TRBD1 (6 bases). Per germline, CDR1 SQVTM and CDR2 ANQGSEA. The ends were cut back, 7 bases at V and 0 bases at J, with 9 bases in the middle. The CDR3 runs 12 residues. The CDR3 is CSAGTMNTEAFF. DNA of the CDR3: TGCAGCGCCGGGACAATGAACACTGAAGCTTTCTTT.

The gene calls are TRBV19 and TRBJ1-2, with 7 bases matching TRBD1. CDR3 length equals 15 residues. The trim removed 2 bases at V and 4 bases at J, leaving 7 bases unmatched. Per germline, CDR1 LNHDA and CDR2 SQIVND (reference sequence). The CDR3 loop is CASSIKKGAGYGYTF. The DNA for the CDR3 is TGTGCCAGTAGTATAAAGAAGGGGGCGGGCTATGGCTACACCTTC.

CDR3 amino acids: CASSQARTGGRGNEKLFF. The CDR3 DNA reads TGTGCCAGCAGCCAAGCTCGGACAGGGGGCCGAGGTAATGAAAAACTGTTTTTT. The chain uses TRBV3-1 (or the pseudogene TRBV3-2) and TRBJ1-4; 11 positions match TRBD1. After removal of 1 base from V and 4 bases from J, the junction contained 8 bases not matched to a gene. Germline CDR1 reads LGHDT; CDR2 reads YNNKEL (reference sequence). CDR3 size: 18 residues.

The CDR3 DNA follows: TGTGCCAGCGGACAAGGGGGGACCCCCTACGAGCAGTACTTC. Amino acids: CASGQGGTPYEQYF. The chain combines TRBV13 with TRBJ2-7; D is possibly TRBD1 or TRBD2 (6 bases each). The germline gives CDR1 PRHDT, CDR2 FYEKMQ (reference sequence). V gave up 8 bases and J gave up 2 bases, with 16 bases separating them. The CDR3 is made up of 14 amino acids.

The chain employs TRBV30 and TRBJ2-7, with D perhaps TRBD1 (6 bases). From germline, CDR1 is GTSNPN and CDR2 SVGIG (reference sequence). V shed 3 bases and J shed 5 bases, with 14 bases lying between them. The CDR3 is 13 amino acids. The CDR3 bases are TGTGCCTGGAGCCTTGGACAGATCCACGAGCAGTACTTC. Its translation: CAWSLGQIHEQYF.

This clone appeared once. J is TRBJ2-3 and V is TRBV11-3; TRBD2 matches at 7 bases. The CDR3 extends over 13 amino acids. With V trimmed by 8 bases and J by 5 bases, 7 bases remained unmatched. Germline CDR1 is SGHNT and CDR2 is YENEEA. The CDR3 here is CASRGGDEDTQYF. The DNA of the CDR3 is TGTGCCAGCCGGGGAGGGGACGAAGATACGCAGTATTTT.

The CDR3 DNA is TGTGCCAGCAGTGAAGGCAGGGGGCAAAGCTATAATTCACCCCTCCACTTT. Amino acids: CASSEGRGQSYNSPLHF. This rearrangement joins TRBV6-1 to TRBJ1-6; TRBD1 matches at 8 bases. The CDR3 has 17 residues. J lost 3 bases, V lost 1 base, and 5 bases had no gene match. Germline V gene data show CDR1 as MNHNS and CDR2 as SASEGT.

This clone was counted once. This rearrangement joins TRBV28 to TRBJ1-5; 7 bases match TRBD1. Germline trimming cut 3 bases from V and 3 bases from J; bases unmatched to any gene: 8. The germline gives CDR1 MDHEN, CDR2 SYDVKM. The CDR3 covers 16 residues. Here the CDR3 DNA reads TGTGCCAGCAGTTTCCGGGACAGCGGTTTCAATCAGCCCCAGCATTTT. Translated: CASSFRDSGFNQPQHF.

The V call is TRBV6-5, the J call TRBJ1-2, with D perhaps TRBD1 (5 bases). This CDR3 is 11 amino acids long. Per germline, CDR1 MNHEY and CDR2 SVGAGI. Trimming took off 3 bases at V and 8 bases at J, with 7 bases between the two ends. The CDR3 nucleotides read TGTGCCAGCAGTTATGGGGGGGGCTACACCTTC. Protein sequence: CASSYGGGYTF.

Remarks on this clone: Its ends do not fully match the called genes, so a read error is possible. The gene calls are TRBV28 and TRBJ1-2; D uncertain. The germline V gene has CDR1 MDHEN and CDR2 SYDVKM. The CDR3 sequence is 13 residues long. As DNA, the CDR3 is TGTGCCAGCAGGTTATCCCCTTTATATGGCTACACCTTC. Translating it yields CASRLSPLYGYTF.

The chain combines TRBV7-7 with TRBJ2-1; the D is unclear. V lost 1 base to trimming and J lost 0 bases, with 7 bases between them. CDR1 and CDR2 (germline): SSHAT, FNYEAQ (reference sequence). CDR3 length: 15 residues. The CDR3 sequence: CASSLERTSYNEQFF. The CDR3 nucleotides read TGTGCCAGCAGCTTAGAGCGCACCTCCTACAATGAGCAGTTCTTC.

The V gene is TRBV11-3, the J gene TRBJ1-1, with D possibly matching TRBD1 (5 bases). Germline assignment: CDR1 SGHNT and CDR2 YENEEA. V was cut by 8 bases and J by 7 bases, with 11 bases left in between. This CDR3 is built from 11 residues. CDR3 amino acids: CASRSGGEAFF. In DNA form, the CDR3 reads TGTGCCAGCCGATCCGGGGGTGAAGCTTTCTTT.

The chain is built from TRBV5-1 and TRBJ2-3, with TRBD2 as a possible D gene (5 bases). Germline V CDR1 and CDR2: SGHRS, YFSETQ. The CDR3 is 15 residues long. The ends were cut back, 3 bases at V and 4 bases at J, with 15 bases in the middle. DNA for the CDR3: TGCGCCAGCAGCTCGGATGGGGTGGGAGCAGATACGCAGTATTTT. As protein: CASSSDGVGADTQYF.

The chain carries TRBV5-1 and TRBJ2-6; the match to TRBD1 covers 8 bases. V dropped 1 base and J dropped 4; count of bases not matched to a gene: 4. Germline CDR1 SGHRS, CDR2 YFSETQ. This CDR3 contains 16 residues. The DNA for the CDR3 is TGCGCCAGCAGCTTGCAGGGGGCGATAGGGGCCAACGTCCTGACTTTC. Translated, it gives CASSLQGAIGANVLTF.

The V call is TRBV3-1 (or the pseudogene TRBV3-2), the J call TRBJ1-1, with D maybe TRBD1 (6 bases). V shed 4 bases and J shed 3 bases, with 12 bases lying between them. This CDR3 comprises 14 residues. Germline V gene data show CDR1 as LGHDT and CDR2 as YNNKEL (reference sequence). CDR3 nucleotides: TGTGCCAGCAGCCCTTCAAGACAGGACACTGAAGCTTTCTTT. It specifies CASSPSRQDTEAFF.

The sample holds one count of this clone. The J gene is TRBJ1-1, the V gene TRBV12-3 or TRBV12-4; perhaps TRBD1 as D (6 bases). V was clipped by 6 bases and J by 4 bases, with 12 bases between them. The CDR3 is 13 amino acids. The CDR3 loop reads CASRQQGPTEAFF. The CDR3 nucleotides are TGTGCCAGCAGACAACAGGGACCCACTGAAGCTTTCTTT.

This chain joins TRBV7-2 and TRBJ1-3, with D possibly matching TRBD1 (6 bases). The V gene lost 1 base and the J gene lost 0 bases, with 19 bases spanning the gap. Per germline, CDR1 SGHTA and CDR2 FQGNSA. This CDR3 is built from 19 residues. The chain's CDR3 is CASSLGVGQGMSSGNTIYF. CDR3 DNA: TGTGCCAGCAGCTTAGGAGTTGGGCAGGGGATGAGCTCTGGAAACACCATATATTTT.

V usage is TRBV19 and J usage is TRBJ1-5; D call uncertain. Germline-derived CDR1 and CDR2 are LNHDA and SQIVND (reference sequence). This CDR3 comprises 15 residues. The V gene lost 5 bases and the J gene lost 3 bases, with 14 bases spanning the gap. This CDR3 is CASSGQRAINQPQHF. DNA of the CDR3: TGTGCCAGTAGTGGGCAGCGGGCGATCAATCAGCCCCAGCATTTT.

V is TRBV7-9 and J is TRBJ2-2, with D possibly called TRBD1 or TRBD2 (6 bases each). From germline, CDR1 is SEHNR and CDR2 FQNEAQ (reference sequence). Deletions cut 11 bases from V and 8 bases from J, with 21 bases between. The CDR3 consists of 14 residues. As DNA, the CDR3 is TGTGCCGGCTTACGAGGGGGGACGTCTGGGGAGCTGTTTTTT. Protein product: CAGLRGGTSGELFF. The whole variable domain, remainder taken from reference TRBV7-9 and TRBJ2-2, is DTGVSQNPRHKITKRGQNVTFRCDPISEHNRLYWYRQTLGQGPEFLTYFQNEAQLEKSRLLSDRFSAERPKGSFSTLEIQRTEQGDSAMYLCAGLRGGTSGELFFGEGSRLTVL.

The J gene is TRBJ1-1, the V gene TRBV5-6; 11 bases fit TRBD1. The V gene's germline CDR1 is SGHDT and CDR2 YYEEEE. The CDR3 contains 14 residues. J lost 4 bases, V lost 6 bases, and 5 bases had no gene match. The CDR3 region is CASTQDRGLTEAFF. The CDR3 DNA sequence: TGTGCCAGCACCCAGGACAGGGGGCTCACTGAAGCTTTCTTT.

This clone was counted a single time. CDR3 nucleotides: TGTGCCAGCAGTAGCCCGACCGGAAACTATGGCTACACCTTC. Translation gives CASSSPTGNYGYTF. The V and J genes are TRBV5-5 and TRBJ1-2; D is uncertain. The ends were cut back, 5 bases at V and 2 bases at J, with 13 bases in the middle. There are 14 residues in the CDR3. Germline loops: CDR1 SGHKS, CDR2 YYEKEE (reference sequence).

CDR3 bases: TGTGCCAGCACCACCCCAGTTAGGACCTCGGTTGTTCAGCCCCAGCATTTT. Residues: CASTTPVRTSVVQPQHF. V is TRBV28 and J is TRBJ1-5; D gene ambiguous. This CDR3 has 17 residues. CDR1 is MDHEN, CDR2 SYDVKM, per germline. The ends were cut back, 7 bases at V and 6 bases at J, with 25 bases in the middle.

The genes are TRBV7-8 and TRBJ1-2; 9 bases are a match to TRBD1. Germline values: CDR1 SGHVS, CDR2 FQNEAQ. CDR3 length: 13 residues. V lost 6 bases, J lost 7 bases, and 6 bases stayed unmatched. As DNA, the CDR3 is TGTGCCAGCAGTCCCACAGGGGGCGCTGGCTACACCTTC. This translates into CASSPTGGAGYTF.

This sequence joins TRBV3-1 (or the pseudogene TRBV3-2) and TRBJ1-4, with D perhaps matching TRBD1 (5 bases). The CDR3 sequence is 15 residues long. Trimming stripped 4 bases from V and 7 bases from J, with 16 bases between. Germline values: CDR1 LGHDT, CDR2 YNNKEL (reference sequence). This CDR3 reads CASSPPGGFGEKLFF. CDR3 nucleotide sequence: TGTGCCAGCAGCCCCCCGGGGGGATTCGGTGAAAAACTGTTTTTT.

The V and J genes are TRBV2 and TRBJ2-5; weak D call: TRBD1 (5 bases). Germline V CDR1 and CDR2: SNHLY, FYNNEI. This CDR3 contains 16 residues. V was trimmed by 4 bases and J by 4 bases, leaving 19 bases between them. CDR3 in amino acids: CASSVPGRGARETQYF. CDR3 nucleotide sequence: TGTGCCAGCAGTGTTCCGGGTAGGGGCGCGAGAGAGACCCAGTACTTC. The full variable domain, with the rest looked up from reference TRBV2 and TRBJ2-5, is EPEVTQTPSHQVTQMGQEVILRCVPISNHLYFYWYRQILGQKVEFLVSFYNNEISEKSEIFDDQFSVERPDGSNFTLKIRSTKLEDSAMYFCASSVPGRGARETQYFGPGTRLLVL.

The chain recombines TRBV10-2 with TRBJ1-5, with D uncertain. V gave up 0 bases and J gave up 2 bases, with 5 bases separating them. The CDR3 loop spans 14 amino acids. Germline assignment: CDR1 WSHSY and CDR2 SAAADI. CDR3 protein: CASSESIGNQPQHF. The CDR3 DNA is TGCGCCAGCAGTGAGTCGATTGGCAATCAGCCCCAGCATTTT.

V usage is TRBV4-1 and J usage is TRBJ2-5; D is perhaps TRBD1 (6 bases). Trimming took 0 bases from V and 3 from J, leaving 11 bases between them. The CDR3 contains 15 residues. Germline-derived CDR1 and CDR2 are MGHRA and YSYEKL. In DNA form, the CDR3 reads TGCGCCAGCAGCCAAGATGGACAGCCAGAAGAGACCCAGTACTTC. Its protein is CASSQDGQPEETQYF.

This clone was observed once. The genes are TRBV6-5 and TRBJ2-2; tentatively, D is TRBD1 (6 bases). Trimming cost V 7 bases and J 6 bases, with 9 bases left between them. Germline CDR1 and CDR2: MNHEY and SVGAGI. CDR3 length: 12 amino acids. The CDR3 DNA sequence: TGTGCCAGCACACAGGGTTCCGGGGAGCTGTTTTTT. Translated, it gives CASTQGSGELFF.

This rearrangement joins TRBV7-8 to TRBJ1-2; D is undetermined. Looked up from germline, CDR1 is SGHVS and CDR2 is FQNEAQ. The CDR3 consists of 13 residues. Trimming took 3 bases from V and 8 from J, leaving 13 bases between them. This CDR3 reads CASSFRMAQGYTF. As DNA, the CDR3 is TGTGCCAGCAGCTTCCGTATGGCTCAGGGCTACACCTTC.